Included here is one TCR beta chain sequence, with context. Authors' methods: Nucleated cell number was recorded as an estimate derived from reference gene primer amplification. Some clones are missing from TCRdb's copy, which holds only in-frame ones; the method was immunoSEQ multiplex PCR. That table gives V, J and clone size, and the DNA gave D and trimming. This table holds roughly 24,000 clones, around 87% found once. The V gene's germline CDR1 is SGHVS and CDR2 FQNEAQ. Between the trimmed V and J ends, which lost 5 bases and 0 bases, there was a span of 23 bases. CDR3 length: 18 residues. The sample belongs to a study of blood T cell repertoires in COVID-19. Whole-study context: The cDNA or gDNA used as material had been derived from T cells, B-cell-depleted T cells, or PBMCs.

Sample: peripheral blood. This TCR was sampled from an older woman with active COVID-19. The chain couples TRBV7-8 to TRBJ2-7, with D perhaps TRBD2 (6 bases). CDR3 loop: CASSRPLGGGPISYEQYF. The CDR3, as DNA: TGTGCCAGCAGCAGGCCCCTCGGGGGAGGACCGATCTCCTACGAGCAGTACTTC.